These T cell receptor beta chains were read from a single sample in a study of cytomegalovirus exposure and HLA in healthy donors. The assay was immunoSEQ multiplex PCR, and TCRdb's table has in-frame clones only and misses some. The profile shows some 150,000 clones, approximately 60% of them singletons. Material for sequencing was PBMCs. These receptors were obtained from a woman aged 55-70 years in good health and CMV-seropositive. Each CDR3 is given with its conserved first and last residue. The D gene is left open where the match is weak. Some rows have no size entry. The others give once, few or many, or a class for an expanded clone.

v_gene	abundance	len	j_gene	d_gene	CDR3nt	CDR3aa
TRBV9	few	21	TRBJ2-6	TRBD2	TGTGCCAGCAGCGTAGCTTTCACCCGGACTAGCGGGAACTCTGGGGCCAACGTCCTGACTTTC	CASSVAFTRTSGNSGANVLTF
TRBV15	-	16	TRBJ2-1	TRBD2	TGTGCCACCAGCAGGGGACTAGCGCGTACCTACAATGAGCAGTTCTTC	CATSRGLARTYNEQFF
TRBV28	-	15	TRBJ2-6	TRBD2	TGTGCCAGCAACCCTGGGGGGGACGGGGCCAACGTCCTGACTTTC	CASNPGGDGANVLTF
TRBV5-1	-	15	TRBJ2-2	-	TGCGCCAGCAGCGGCGGGACAGAGAACACCGGGGAGCTGTTTTTT	CASSGGTENTGELFF
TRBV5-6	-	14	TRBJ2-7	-	TGTGCCAGCAGCCCTACACAGGGTCGCCACGAGCAGTACTTC	CASSPTQGRHEQYF
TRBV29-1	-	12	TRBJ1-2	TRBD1	TGCAGCGTTGACCCGACAGGGTATCACTACACCTTC	CSVDPTGYHYTF
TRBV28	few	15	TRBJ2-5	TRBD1	TGTGCCAGCACCCCATGGGGACAGCGCCAAGAGACCCAGTACTTC	CASTPWGQRQETQYF
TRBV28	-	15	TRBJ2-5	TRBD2	TGTGCCAGCAGCCCGGGAGGAGCTTTGGGAGAGACCCAGTACTTC	CASSPGGALGETQYF
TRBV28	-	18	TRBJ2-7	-	TGTGCCAGCAGTTTAGGGCTGACGGAACGCGCCCCAAACTACGAGCAGTACTTC	CASSLGLTERAPNYEQYF
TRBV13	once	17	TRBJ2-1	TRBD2	TGTGCCAGCAGCTTAGTAACCGGGACTAGCGAGTACAATGAGCAGTTCTTC	CASSLVTGTSEYNEQFF
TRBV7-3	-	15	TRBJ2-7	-	TGTGCCGGCAGCTTAGAGGTGCTGAGCTCCTACGAGCAGTACTTC	CAGSLEVLSSYEQYF
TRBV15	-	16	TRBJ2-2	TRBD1	TGTGCCACCAGCACCAGACAGGGGGATAACACCGGGGAGCTGTTTTTT	CATSTRQGDNTGELFF
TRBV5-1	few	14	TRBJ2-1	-	TGCGCCAGCAGTTTAGCGGATTTTGACAATGAGCAGTTCTTC	CASSLADFDNEQFF
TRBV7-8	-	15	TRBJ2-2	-	TGTGCCAGCAGGTGGTCGAGTGCGAACACCGGGGAGCTGTTTTTT	CASRWSSANTGELFF
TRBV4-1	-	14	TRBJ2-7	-	TGCGCCAGCAGCCAAGGCCAGTTAAACTACGAGCAGTACTTC	CASSQGQLNYEQYF
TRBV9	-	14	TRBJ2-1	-	TGTGCCAGCAGCGTAGCTACCGGAGGCAATGAGCAGTTCTTC	CASSVATGGNEQFF
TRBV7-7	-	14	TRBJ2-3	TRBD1	TGTGCCAGCAGCCAGACAGGGGTGGGAGATACGCAGTATTTT	CASSQTGVGDTQYF
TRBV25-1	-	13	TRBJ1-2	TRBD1	TGTGCCAGCAGTGGGGGACAGGGGGATGGCTACACCTTC	CASSGGQGDGYTF
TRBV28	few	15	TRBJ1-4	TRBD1	TGTGCCAGCAGTCTCGGGACAGGGGAAGATGAAAAACTGTTTTTT	CASSLGTGEDEKLFF
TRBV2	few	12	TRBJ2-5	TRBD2	TGTGCCAGCGGACTAGCGGGAGAGACCCAGTACTTC	CASGLAGETQYF
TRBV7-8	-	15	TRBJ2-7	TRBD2	TGTGCCAGCAGCTTAAGTAGCGGGGGCTCCTACGAGCAGTACTTC	CASSLSSGGSYEQYF
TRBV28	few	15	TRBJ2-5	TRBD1	TGTGCCAGCAGCCCTCCGGGACAGGGTGGAGAGACCCAGTACTTC	CASSPPGQGGETQYF
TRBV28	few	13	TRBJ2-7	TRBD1	TGTGCCAGCAAAGACAGGGAGAGGTACGAGCAGTACTTC	CASKDRERYEQYF
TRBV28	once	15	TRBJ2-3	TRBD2	TGTGCCAGCAGTGATCTAGCGGGAGGAGAAGATACGCAGTATTTT	CASSDLAGGEDTQYF
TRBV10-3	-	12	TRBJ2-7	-	TGTGCCATCAGTGACAGCTCCTACGAGCAGTACTTC	CAISDSSYEQYF
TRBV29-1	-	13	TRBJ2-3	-	TGCAGCGTTGAAACTCTACTAGTGGCTACGCAGTATTTT	CSVETLLVATQYF